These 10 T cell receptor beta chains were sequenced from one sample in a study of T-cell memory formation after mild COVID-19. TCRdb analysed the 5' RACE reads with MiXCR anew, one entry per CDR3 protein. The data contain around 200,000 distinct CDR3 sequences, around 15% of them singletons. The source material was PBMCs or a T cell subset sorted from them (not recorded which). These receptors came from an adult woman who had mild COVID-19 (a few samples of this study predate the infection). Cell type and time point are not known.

CDR3 sequence: CASRGTGDYGYTF. The CDR3 DNA follows: TGTGCCAGCAGAGGGACAGGGGACTATGGCTACACCTTC. This chain connects TRBV7-9 to TRBJ1-2, with TRBD1 identical over 10 bases. The J segment lost 3 bases and the V segment lost 6 bases, leaving 1 base of the junction unmatched. Per the germline V gene, CDR1 is SEHNR and CDR2 is FQNEAQ (reference sequence). The CDR3 consists of 13 residues.

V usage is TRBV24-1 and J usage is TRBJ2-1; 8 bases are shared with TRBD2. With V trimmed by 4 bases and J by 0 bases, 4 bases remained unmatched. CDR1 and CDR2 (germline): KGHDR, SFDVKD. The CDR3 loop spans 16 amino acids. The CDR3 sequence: CATSDLGRASYNEQFF. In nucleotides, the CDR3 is TGTGCCACCAGTGACCTCGGGAGGGCCTCCTACAATGAGCAGTTCTTC.

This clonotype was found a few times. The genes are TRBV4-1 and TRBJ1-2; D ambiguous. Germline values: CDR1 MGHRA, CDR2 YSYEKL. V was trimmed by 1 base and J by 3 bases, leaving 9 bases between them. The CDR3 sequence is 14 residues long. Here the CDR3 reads CASSQAVAYYGYTF. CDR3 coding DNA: TGCGCCAGCAGCCAAGCGGTTGCCTACTATGGCTACACCTTC.

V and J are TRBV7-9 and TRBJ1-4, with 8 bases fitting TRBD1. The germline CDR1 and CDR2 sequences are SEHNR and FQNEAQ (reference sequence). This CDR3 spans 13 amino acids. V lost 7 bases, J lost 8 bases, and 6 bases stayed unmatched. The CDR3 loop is CASTTGGQEKLFF. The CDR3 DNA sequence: TGTGCCAGCACAACAGGGGGGCAGGAAAAACTGTTTTTT.

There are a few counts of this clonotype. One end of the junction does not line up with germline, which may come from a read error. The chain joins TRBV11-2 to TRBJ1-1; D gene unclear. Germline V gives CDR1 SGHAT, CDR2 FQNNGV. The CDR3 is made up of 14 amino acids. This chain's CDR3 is CASRKGGLKTEAFF. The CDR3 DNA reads TGTGCCAGCAGAAAAGGAGGACTGAAAACTGAAGCTTTCTTT.

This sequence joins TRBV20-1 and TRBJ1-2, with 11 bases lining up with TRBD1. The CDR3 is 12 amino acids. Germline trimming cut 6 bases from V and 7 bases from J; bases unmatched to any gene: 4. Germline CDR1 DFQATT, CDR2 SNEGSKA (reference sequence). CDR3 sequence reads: CSAGQGATGYTF. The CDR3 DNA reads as TGCAGTGCCGGACAGGGGGCAACTGGCTACACCTTC.

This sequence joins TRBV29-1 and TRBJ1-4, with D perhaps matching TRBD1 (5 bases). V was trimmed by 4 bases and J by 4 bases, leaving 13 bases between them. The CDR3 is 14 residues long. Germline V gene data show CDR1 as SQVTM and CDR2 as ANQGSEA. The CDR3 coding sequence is TGCAGCGTTGTAATGTCAGGGTTTAATGAAAAACTGTTTTTT. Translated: CSVVMSGFNEKLFF.

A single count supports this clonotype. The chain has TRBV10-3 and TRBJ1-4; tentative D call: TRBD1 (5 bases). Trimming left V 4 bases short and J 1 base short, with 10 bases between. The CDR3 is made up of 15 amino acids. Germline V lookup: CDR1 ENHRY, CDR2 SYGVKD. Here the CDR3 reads CAISVGTGTNEKLFF. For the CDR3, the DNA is TGTGCCATCAGTGTCGGGACCGGAACTAATGAAAAACTGTTTTTT.

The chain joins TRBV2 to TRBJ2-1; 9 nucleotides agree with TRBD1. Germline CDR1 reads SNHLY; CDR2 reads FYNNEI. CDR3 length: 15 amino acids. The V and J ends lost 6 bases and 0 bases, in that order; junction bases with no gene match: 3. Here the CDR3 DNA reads TGTGCCAGCAGCCGGGGACAGGGCTCCTACAATGAGCAGTTCTTC. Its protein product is CASSRGQGSYNEQFF.

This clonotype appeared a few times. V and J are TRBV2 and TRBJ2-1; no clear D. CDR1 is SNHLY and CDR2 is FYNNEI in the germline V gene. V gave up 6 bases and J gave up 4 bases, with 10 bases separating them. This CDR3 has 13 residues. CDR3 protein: CASRLTLYNEQFF. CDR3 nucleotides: TGTGCCAGCAGGTTGACTCTTTACAATGAGCAGTTCTTC.